This TCR beta chain was recovered during a study of technical replicates of blood from several donors. The CDR3 contains 14 residues. The V end lost 5 bases, the J end lost 5 bases, and 18 bases lay between the germline ends. Per the germline V gene, CDR1 is SQVTM and CDR2 is ANQGSEA. TCRdb's table, derived via immunoSEQ multiplex PCR, lists solely in-frame clones and lacks some. This sample has roughly 50,000 clones, with 80% to 95% found just once. The sequenced sample consisted of PBMCs. The sequence derives from a human donor in good health. Some clones in this sample may be carry-over from other donors' samples. The chain links TRBV29-1 to TRBJ1-2; a possible D gene is TRBD1 (5 bases). Here the CDR3 DNA reads TGCAGCGTTATCCTGATCCGGGGGAGTTATGGCTACACCTTC. Amino acid sequence: CSVILIRGSYGYTF.